A single sample is the source of the 30 T cell receptor beta chains below, sequenced in a study of response to subunit inactivated influenza vaccine. TCRdb redid the calling of the RT-PCR reads with MiXCR, one entry per CDR3 protein. The data contain about 540,000 distinct CDR3 sequences, 20% to 25% of them singletons. These same records also appear under a second study, on T cells expressing NK-cell markers. That report adds: The TCR beta cDNA came from 5'RACE template switching with UMIs.

This sample comprised CD4+ T cells sorted from PBMCs, obtained 11 to 12 days after vaccination. The receptors were gathered from a man aged 45-60 years who received an inactivated influenza vaccine.

This clonotype was found a few times. The CDR3 sequence: CASSHGTGGSNQPQHF. In DNA, the CDR3 is TGCGCCAGCAGCCATGGGACAGGGGGCTCCAATCAGCCCCAGCATTTT. The V call is TRBV4-3, the J call TRBJ1-5, with 12 bases fitting TRBD1. Germline V gene data show CDR1 as LGHNA and CDR2 as YSLEER. V lost 3 bases and J lost 3; bases outside the gene matches: 3. CDR3 length equals 16 residues.

This clonotype has just a few counts. The chain recombines TRBV4-2 with TRBJ1-1; no clear D gene. Per germline, CDR1 LGHNA and CDR2 YNFKEQ. V was pared by 7 bases and J by 1 base, with 4 bases between. The CDR3 is made up of 11 amino acids. CDR3 protein: CASTQNTEAFF. The CDR3 DNA follows: TGTGCCAGCACCCAGAACACTGAAGCTTTCTTT.

The V and J genes are TRBV20-1 and TRBJ2-3; 7 nucleotides align to TRBD2. V dropped 6 bases and J dropped 3; count of bases not matched to a gene: 6. The length of the CDR3 is 13 residues. Looked up from germline, CDR1 is DFQATT and CDR2 is SNEGSKA (reference sequence). The CDR3 DNA sequence: TGCAGTGCCAATACCGGGAGGACAGATACGCAGTATTTT. This encodes CSANTGRTDTQYF.

The chain couples TRBV7-2 to TRBJ2-5; TRBD2 is a possible D gene (6 bases). From germline, CDR1 is SGHTA and CDR2 FQGNSA. This CDR3 has 13 amino acids. V lost 4 bases and J 1 base, leaving 7 bases between the germline ends. The CDR3 spells CASSWRVQETQYF. In DNA, the CDR3 is TGTGCCAGCAGCTGGAGGGTCCAAGAGACCCAGTACTTC.

This chain links TRBV3-1 with TRBJ1-3, with D possibly TRBD1 on 5 matching bases. Deletions cut 3 bases from V and 6 bases from J, with 18 bases between. Germline CDR1 and CDR2: LGHDT and YNNKEL (reference sequence). The CDR3 runs to 16 residues. The CDR3 spells CASSQTGTTRENTIYF. The CDR3 region has the DNA TGTGCCAGCAGCCAGACGGGGACCACCAGAGAAAACACCATATATTTT. Filled out from reference TRBV3-1 and TRBJ1-3, the complete variable domain reads DTAVSQTPKYLVTQMGNDKSIKCEQNLGHDTMYWYKQDSKKFLKIMFSYNNKELIINETVPNRFSPKSPDKAHLNLHINSLELGDSAVYFCASSQTGTTRENTIYFGEGSWLTVV.

This clonotype was seen a handful of times. The V gene is TRBV7-2, the J gene TRBJ1-1; D is undetermined. Trimming shortened V by 4 bases and J by 7 bases, and 7 bases separated the two germline ends. The germline V gene encodes CDR1 SGHTA and CDR2 FQGNSA. The CDR3 is 11 residues long. As DNA, the CDR3 is TGTGCCAGCAGCTCGGTCATTGAAGCTTTCTTT. Amino acids: CASSSVIEAFF. Variable domain in full (rest from reference TRBV7-2 and TRBJ1-1): GAGVSQSPSNKVTEKGKDVELRCDPISGHTALYWYRQSLGQGLEFLIYFQGNSAPDKSGLPSDRFSAERTGGSVSTLTIQRTQQEDSAVYLCASSSVIEAFFGQGTRLTVV.

The V and J genes are TRBV7-2 and TRBJ2-4; 12 nucleotides match TRBD2. The CDR3 runs to 16 residues. Germline loops: CDR1 SGHTA, CDR2 FQGNSA. V shed 2 bases and J 7 bases; nucleotides not matched to a gene: 6. The DNA of the CDR3 is TGTGCCAGCAGCTTACTAGCGGGGGGGCCTGGGAACATTCAGTACTTC. Translating it yields CASSLLAGGPGNIQYF.

This clonotype was counted between two and nine times. The chain joins TRBV5-6 to TRBJ2-3; a weak D match, TRBD2 (6 bases). CDR1 is SGHDT and CDR2 is YYEEEE in the germline V gene. The CDR3 is made up of 14 amino acids. V was pared by 1 base and J by 4 bases, with 10 bases between. In nucleotides, the CDR3 is TGTGCCAGCAGCTTGAGGAGGGTCGCAGATACGCAGTATTTT. Amino acids: CASSLRRVADTQYF.

The V and J genes are TRBV4-2 and TRBJ2-2, with D possibly being TRBD2 (6 bases). Germline V gives CDR1 LGHNA, CDR2 YNFKEQ. V dropped 1 base and J dropped 6 bases, with 12 bases sitting between them. This CDR3 spans 15 amino acids. The CDR3 bases are TGTGCCAGCAGCCAAGTGGGGGGAATGGCCGGGGAGCTGTTTTTT. Protein: CASSQVGGMAGELFF.

The chain links TRBV7-8 to TRBJ2-2; the D gene is possibly TRBD2 (6 bases). V lost 5 bases, J lost 6 bases, and 16 bases lay in between. The CDR3 runs 15 residues. Per germline, CDR1 SGHVS and CDR2 FQNEAQ. CDR3 DNA sequence: TGTGCCAGCAGCACCCCAGCCTGGGGGGCCGGGGAGCTGTTTTTT. As protein: CASSTPAWGAGELFF.

The rearrangement uses TRBV7-2 and TRBJ1-1, with D possibly being TRBD1 (6 bases). Trimming removed 6 bases at V and 3 bases at J, with 17 bases between. This CDR3 has 15 amino acids. In germline, CDR1 is SGHTA, CDR2 FQGNSA. CDR3 sequence: CASSSLRGAHTEAFF. The CDR3 coding sequence is TGTGCCAGCAGTTCCCTCCGGGGGGCTCACACTGAAGCTTTCTTT. The full variable domain, with the rest looked up from reference TRBV7-2 and TRBJ1-1, is GAGVSQSPSNKVTEKGKDVELRCDPISGHTALYWYRQSLGQGLEFLIYFQGNSAPDKSGLPSDRFSAERTGGSVSTLTIQRTQQEDSAVYLCASSSLRGAHTEAFFGQGTRLTVV.

The chain couples TRBV14 to TRBJ2-7; D is unclear. The CDR3 is made up of 12 amino acids. Germline lookup yields CDR1 SGHDN and CDR2 FVKESK. Trimming cost V 2 bases and J 3 bases, with 5 bases left between them. In DNA, the CDR3 is TGTGCCAGCAGCCAAATTGACTACGAGCAGTACTTC. Translation: CASSQIDYEQYF. Based on the CDR3 plus reference TRBV14 and TRBJ2-7, the full variable domain is EAGVTQFPSHSVIEKGQTVTLRCDPISGHDNLYWYRRVMGKEIKFLLHFVKESKQDESGMPNNRFLAERTGGTYSTLKVQPAELEDSGVYFCASSQIDYEQYFGPGTRLTVT.

This clonotype was observed a handful of times. This chain links TRBV7-6 with TRBJ2-5, with D possibly being TRBD2 (5 bases). Germline V lookup: CDR1 SGHVS, CDR2 FNYEAQ. The ends were cut back, 0 bases at V and 2 bases at J, with 13 bases in the middle. The CDR3 is 16 amino acids. The CDR3 reads CASSLASSSRQETQYF. The CDR3 DNA reads TGTGCCAGCAGCTTAGCGTCGTCTAGCAGACAAGAGACCCAGTACTTC.

This clonotype was seen a handful of times. V gene TRBV29-1 combines with J gene TRBJ2-1; D is uncertain. The CDR3 length is 10 residues. Germline V CDR1 and CDR2: SQVTM, ANQGSEA. V shed 2 bases and J shed 11 bases, with 7 bases lying between them. The CDR3 region is CSVEKTKQFF. CDR3 DNA sequence: TGCAGCGTTGAAAAGACAAAGCAGTTCTTC.

This chain joins TRBV4-2 and TRBJ1-1; no clear D gene. Per the germline V gene, CDR1 is LGHNA and CDR2 is YNFKEQ. V lost 0 bases, J lost 1 base, and 6 bases lay in between. The CDR3 loop spans 14 amino acids. CDR3 sequence: CASSQDGTNTEAFF. The CDR3 region has the DNA TGTGCCAGCAGCCAAGATGGCACGAACACTGAAGCTTTCTTT.

The rearrangement links TRBV2 to TRBJ2-5, with D hard to call. Germline V gene lookup returns CDR1 SNHLY and CDR2 FYNNEI. V lost 9 bases, J lost 4 bases, and 6 bases lay in between. CDR3 length: 10 residues. DNA of the CDR3: TGTGCCAGTGCAGCAGAGACCCAGTACTTC. Protein sequence: CASAAETQYF.

In this sample, this clonotype turned up many times. The V call is TRBV20-1, the J call TRBJ2-7; 7 bases agree with TRBD1. Looked up from germline, CDR1 is DFQATT and CDR2 is SNEGSKA (reference sequence). Trimming at V came to 4 bases and at J to 0 bases, leaving 9 bases not matched to a gene. The CDR3 is 15 amino acids. In DNA form, the CDR3 reads TGCAGTGCTACCTCCCCTCGGGACAGCTCCTACGAGCAGTACTTC. This gives the protein CSATSPRDSSYEQYF.

The J gene is TRBJ2-3, the V gene TRBV5-1, with TRBD1 matching over 7 bases. CDR1 is SGHRS and CDR2 is YFSETQ in the germline V gene. The CDR3 is 14 residues long. V trimming: 3 bases; J trimming: 2 bases; junction bases outside the gene matches: 3. CDR3 region: CASSWQGDTDTQYF. The CDR3 DNA reads as TGCGCCAGCAGCTGGCAGGGGGACACAGATACGCAGTATTTT.

The V and J genes are TRBV5-1 and TRBJ2-6, with D unresolved. The CDR3 has 16 residues. CDR1 is SGHRS and CDR2 is YFSETQ in the germline V gene. Trimming took off 2 bases at V and 0 bases at J, with 9 bases between the two ends. The CDR3 spells CASSFLDGSGANVLTF. CDR3 nucleotides: TGCGCCAGCAGCTTCTTGGACGGCTCTGGGGCCAACGTCCTGACTTTC.

The CDR3 nucleotides read TGTGCCAGCAGGTACGGCGAGGGAACAGATACGCAGTATTTT. Its protein is CASRYGEGTDTQYF. The gene calls are TRBV7-2 and TRBJ2-3; a weak D match, TRBD2 (5 bases). Trimming removed 6 bases at V and 3 bases at J, with 13 bases between. The CDR3 totals 14 residues. CDR1 is SGHTA and CDR2 is FQGNSA in the germline V gene.

This clonotype turned up a few times. The chain joins TRBV4-2 to TRBJ2-7; no firm D call. The CDR3 runs 13 residues. The germline V gene has CDR1 LGHNA and CDR2 YNFKEQ. Trimming removed 0 bases from V and 4 bases from J, with 7 bases in between. CDR3 sequence: CASSQDPVYEQYF. The CDR3 DNA sequence: TGTGCCAGCAGCCAAGATCCAGTTTACGAGCAGTACTTC.

The chain combines TRBV9 with TRBJ1-3; 9 nucleotides match TRBD1. Germline CDR1 SGDLS, CDR2 YYNGEE. J lost 1 base, V lost 2 bases, and 4 bases had no gene match. There are 16 residues in the CDR3. The CDR3 DNA is TGTGCCAGCAGCGTCGAACAGGGGGCTTCTGGAAACACCATATATTTT. Its translation: CASSVEQGASGNTIYF.

CDR3 nucleotides: TGTGCCAGTAGTTCACTAGCTTCTTTCAATGAGCAGTTCTTC. It translates to CASSSLASFNEQFF. The rearrangement uses TRBV19 and TRBJ2-1; TRBD2 might be the D (6 bases). Germline assignment: CDR1 LNHDA and CDR2 SQIVND (reference sequence). Trimming took off 5 bases at V and 6 bases at J, with 14 bases between the two ends. CDR3 length: 14 residues.

This clonotype was detected a few times. The V gene is TRBV7-3, the J gene TRBJ2-5; D gene uncertain. Germline V gene lookup returns CDR1 SGHTA and CDR2 FQGTGA. This CDR3 is 13 amino acids long. With 5 bases removed from V and 1 base from J, the gap between germline ends came to 8 bases. CDR3 sequence reads: CASSAELQETQYF. For the CDR3, the DNA is TGTGCCAGCAGCGCGGAACTCCAAGAGACCCAGTACTTC.

The genes are TRBV4-1 and TRBJ2-2, with 10 bases fitting TRBD1. With 4 bases clipped from V and 6 bases from J, the junction kept 8 bases outside the gene matches. Germline loops: CDR1 MGHRA, CDR2 YSYEKL. This CDR3 has 16 amino acids. This CDR3 is CASSLKGQGQPGELFF. CDR3 DNA: TGCGCCAGCAGCCTGAAGGGACAGGGGCAACCCGGGGAGCTGTTTTTT.

The chain recombines TRBV20-1 with TRBJ1-2; D may be TRBD1 (5 bases). The length of the CDR3 is 14 residues. Germline V gene lookup returns CDR1 DFQATT and CDR2 SNEGSKA (reference sequence). Between the trimmed V and J ends, which lost 2 bases and 5 bases, there was a span of 15 bases. Written as DNA, the CDR3 is TGCAGTGCTAGACGGGACCCGGAGGGATATGGCTACACCTTC. It is translated as CSARRDPEGYGYTF.

V and J are TRBV7-9 and TRBJ1-2, with unresolved D. This CDR3 region has 14 residues. Between the trimmed V and J ends, which lost 3 bases and 8 bases, there was a span of 16 bases. Germline V gives CDR1 SEHNR, CDR2 FQNEAQ (reference sequence). In nucleotides, the CDR3 is TGTGCCAGCAGCTTCTATCCCGAGATATCGGGCTACACCTTC. It codes for CASSFYPEISGYTF.

The gene calls are TRBV4-1 and TRBJ2-5, with 15 bases matching TRBD2. Losses at the gene ends were 6 bases for V and 2 bases for J; bases not matched to a gene: 7. Germline V gives CDR1 MGHRA, CDR2 YSYEKL. The CDR3 is made up of 17 amino acids. DNA of the CDR3: TGCGCCAGCAGACGGACTAGCGGGGGGGCTCGACAAGAGACCCAGTACTTC. Translating it yields CASRRTSGGARQETQYF.

The table lists this clonotype with many counts. The chain recombines TRBV10-3 with TRBJ1-2; 8 bases match TRBD1. V shed 10 bases, J shed 4 bases, and the junction held 8 bases outside the gene matches. CDR1 ENHRY and CDR2 SYGVKD come from the germline V gene. The CDR3 covers 13 residues. The CDR3 DNA reads TGTGCCACCCTTCCCGGGACAGGCTATGGCTACACCTTC. Residues: CATLPGTGYGYTF.

V is TRBV4-1 and J is TRBJ2-1; 12 bases are a match to TRBD2. The J segment lost 10 bases and the V segment lost 3 bases, leaving 16 bases of the junction unmatched. CDR3 length equals 18 residues. CDR1 and CDR2 (germline): MGHRA, YSYEKL. CDR3 in amino acids: CASSHSPGRTSGVKEQFF. CDR3 nucleotide sequence: TGCGCCAGCAGCCATTCCCCCGGGAGGACTAGCGGGGTGAAAGAGCAGTTCTTC.